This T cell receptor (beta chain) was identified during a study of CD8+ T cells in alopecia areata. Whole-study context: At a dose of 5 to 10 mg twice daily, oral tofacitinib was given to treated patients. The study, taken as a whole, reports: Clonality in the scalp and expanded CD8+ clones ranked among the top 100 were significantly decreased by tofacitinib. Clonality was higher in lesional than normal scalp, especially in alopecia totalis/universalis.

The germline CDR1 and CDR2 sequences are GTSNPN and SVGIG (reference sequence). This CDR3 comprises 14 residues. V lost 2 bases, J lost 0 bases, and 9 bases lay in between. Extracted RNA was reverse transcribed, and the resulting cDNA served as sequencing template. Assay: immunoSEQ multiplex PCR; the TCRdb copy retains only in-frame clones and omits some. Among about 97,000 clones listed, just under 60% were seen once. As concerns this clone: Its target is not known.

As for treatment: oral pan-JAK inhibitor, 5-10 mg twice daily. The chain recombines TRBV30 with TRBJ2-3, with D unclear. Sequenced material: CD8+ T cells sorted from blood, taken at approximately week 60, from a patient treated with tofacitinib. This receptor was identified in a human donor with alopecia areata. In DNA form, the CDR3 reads TGTGCCTGGAGTCGTGGCTCTAGCACAGATACGCAGTATTTT. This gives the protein CAWSRGSSTDTQYF.